Listed below are T cell receptor beta chains from one sample, sequenced in a study of shared T cell receptors in the human thymus. Only in-frame clones appear in the TCRdb table, and some are missing; sequencing was by immunoSEQ multiplex PCR. The sample records hundreds of thousands of clones, approximately 87% being singletons. These data were also reused for a study on human thymus T cells.

The sequencing sample was made of thymocytes. The receptors were sampled from a boy younger than two with a congenital heart defect. The CDR3 runs from the conserved cysteine through the conserved F or W. The D gene is left open where the match is weak. Clone size appears in some rows only: once, few, many, or a class for an expanded clone.

v_call	clone_size	d_call	j_call	cdr3_aa	cdr3_nt
TRBV4-2	NA	TRBD2	TRBJ2-3	CASSQDLGTGTSGSTDTQYF	TGTGCCAGCAGCCAAGATCTGGGGACAGGGACTAGCGGGAGCACAGATACGCAGTATTTT
TRBV9	NA	TRBD1	TRBJ1-2	CASSGTGGAGGYGYTF	TGTGCCAGCAGCGGGACAGGGGGCGCCGGGGGCTATGGCTACACCTTC
TRBV4-3	NA	TRBD2	TRBJ2-3	CASSQRVGLAGTTDTQYF	TGCGCCAGCAGCCAAAGGGTCGGACTAGCGGGGACCACAGATACGCAGTATTTT
TRBV30	NA	TRBD2	TRBJ2-3	CAWGLAGITDTQYF	TGTGCCTGGGGACTAGCGGGCATCACAGATACGCAGTATTTT
TRBV19	NA	NA	TRBJ1-5	CASRRHEGNQPQHF	TGTGCCAGTAGGCGCCACGAAGGCAATCAGCCCCAGCATTTT
TRBV19	NA	TRBD1	TRBJ1-5	CASSISPARGRDQPQHF	TGTGCCAGTAGTATTTCCCCCGCCAGGGGGCGAGATCAGCCCCAGCATTTT
TRBV28	NA	NA	TRBJ1-2	CASSNLGRKDGYTF	TGTGCCAGCAGTAATCTCGGCAGGAAAGATGGCTACACCTTC
TRBV7-3	NA	TRBD1	TRBJ2-7	CASSLGQGADYEQYF	TGTGCCAGCAGCTTGGGACAGGGGGCGGACTACGAGCAGTACTTC
TRBV5-5	NA	TRBD1	TRBJ1-2	CASSRDRLTNYGYTF	TGTGCCAGCAGCCGGGACAGGCTAACTAACTATGGCTACACCTTC
TRBV5-1	once	TRBD2	TRBJ2-5	CASSLANASGAQETQYF	TGCGCCAGCAGCTTGGCCAACGCTAGCGGCGCCCAAGAGACCCAGTACTTC
TRBV27	NA	NA	TRBJ2-1	CASSPPSLSYNEQFF	TGTGCCAGCAGTCCCCCTAGCCTCTCCTACAATGAGCAGTTCTTC
TRBV4-3	once	NA	TRBJ2-2	CASSQELVSTGELFF	TGCGCCAGCAGCCAAGAATTGGTGAGCACCGGGGAGCTGTTTTTT
TRBV5-1	NA	TRBD2	TRBJ2-7	CASSLGSGASYEQYF	TGCGCCAGCAGCTTGGGTAGCGGGGCCTCCTACGAGCAGTACTTC
TRBV14	NA	NA	TRBJ2-5	CASSQGPGRGYQETQYF	TGTGCCAGCAGCCAAGGCCCGGGGCGGGGCTACCAAGAGACCCAGTACTTC
TRBV10-1	NA	NA	TRBJ2-7	CASSEEPGFREQYF	TGCGCCAGCAGTGAAGAGCCAGGGTTCCGCGAGCAGTACTTC
TRBV5-4	NA	TRBD2	TRBJ2-1	CASSLEAGGSYNEQFF	TGTGCCAGCAGCTTGGAGGCGGGAGGGTCCTACAATGAGCAGTTCTTC
TRBV5-4	once	TRBD1	TRBJ1-1	CASSLPKGAGDTEAFF	TGTGCCAGCAGCTTGCCCAAGGGGGCAGGCGATACTGAAGCTTTCTTT
TRBV6-1	NA	NA	TRBJ1-3	CASSEALQVVGNTIYF	TGTGCCAGCAGTGAAGCGCTTCAGGTGGTCGGAAACACCATATATTTT
TRBV15	NA	NA	TRBJ2-5	CATSRVRGRETQYF	TGTGCCACCAGCAGAGTTAGGGGCCGGGAGACCCAGTACTTC
TRBV29-1	NA	NA	TRBJ2-2	CSVQDRNLLSNTGELFF	TGCAGCGTCCAGGACAGAAATCTCCTGTCGAACACCGGGGAGCTGTTTTTT
TRBV11-3	NA	TRBD2	TRBJ2-7	CASSPVAGWYEQYF	TGTGCCAGCAGCCCTGTAGCGGGATGGTACGAGCAGTACTTC
TRBV5-6	NA	TRBD2	TRBJ2-7	CASSKLAGRAYEQYF	TGTGCCAGCAGCAAGTTAGCGGGTCGGGCCTACGAGCAGTACTTC